This passage covers 2 T cell receptor beta chains from one sample sequenced in a study of shared T cell receptors in the human thymus. Sequencing used immunoSEQ multiplex PCR; TCRdb keeps in-frame clones, though not all of them. The sample has over 60,000 clones, 90% to 95% seen once. Sequenced material: thymocytes. The receptor source for this set is a human donor.

The chain joins TRBV5-1 to TRBJ1-1, with D perhaps matching TRBD1 (5 bases). Germline V gene sequence: CDR1 SGHRS, CDR2 YFSETQ. The V and J ends lost 2 bases and 1 base respectively, with 6 bases between them. The CDR3 has 13 amino acids. Here the CDR3 reads CASSFGGNTEAFF. In DNA form, the CDR3 reads TGCGCCAGCAGCTTTGGGGGGAACACTGAAGCTTTCTTT.

This chain connects TRBV6-5 to TRBJ2-1, with D uncertain. Germline-derived CDR1 and CDR2 are MNHEY and SVGAGI. The CDR3 covers 15 residues. With 2 bases removed from V and 3 bases from J, the gap between germline ends came to 11 bases. Here the CDR3 DNA reads TGTGCCAGCAGTTACAATAGTTTTCACTACAATGAGCAGTTCTTC. Its protein product is CASSYNSFHYNEQFF.